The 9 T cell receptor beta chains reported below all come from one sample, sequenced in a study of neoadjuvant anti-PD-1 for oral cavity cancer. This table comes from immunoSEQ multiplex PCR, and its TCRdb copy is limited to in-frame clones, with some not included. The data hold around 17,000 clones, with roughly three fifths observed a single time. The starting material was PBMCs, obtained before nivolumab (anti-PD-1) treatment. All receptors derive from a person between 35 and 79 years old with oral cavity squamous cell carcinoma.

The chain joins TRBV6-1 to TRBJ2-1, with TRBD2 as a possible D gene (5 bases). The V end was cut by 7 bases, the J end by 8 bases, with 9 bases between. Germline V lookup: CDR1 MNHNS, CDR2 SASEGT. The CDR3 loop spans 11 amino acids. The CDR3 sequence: CASNWGDEQFF. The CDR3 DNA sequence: TGTGCCAGCAACTGGGGAGATGAGCAGTTCTTC.

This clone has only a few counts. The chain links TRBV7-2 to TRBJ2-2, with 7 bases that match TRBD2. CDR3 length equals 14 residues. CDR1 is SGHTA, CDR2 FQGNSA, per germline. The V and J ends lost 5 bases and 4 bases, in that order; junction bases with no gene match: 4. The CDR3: CASSLGLVTGELFF. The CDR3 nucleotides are TGTGCCAGCAGCCTCGGACTAGTCACCGGGGAGCTGTTTTTT.

CDR3 nucleotide sequence: TGTGCCAGCAGTTACCAGAGGCAGGGGAGAGGAAACACCATATATTTT. Translated: CASSYQRQGRGNTIYF. The V call is TRBV6-5, the J call TRBJ1-3; D is perhaps TRBD1 (6 bases). The V end lost 2 bases, the J end lost 4 bases, and 15 bases lay between the germline ends. The CDR3 contains 16 residues. Germline V gene sequence: CDR1 MNHEY, CDR2 SVGAGI.

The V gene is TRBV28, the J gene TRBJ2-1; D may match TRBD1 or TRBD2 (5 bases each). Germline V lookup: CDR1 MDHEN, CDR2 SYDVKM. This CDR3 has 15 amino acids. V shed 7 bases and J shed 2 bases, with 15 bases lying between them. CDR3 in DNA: TGTGCCAGCACTTGGGGCGGGTTGGCCTACAATGAGCAGTTCTTC. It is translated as CASTWGGLAYNEQFF.

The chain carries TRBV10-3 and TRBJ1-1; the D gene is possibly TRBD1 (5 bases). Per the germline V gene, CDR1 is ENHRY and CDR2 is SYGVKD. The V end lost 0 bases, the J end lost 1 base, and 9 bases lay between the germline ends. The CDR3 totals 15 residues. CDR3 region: CAISESTGGNTEAFF. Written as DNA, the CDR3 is TGTGCCATCAGTGAGTCGACTGGGGGGAACACTGAAGCTTTCTTT.

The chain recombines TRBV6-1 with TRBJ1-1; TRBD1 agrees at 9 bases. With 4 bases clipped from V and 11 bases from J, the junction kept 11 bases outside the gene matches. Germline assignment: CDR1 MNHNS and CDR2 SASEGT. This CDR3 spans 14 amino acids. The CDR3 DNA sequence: TGTGCCAGCAGTGGTTCCCGGGACAGGGCTTCGGCTTTCTTT. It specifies CASSGSRDRASAFF.

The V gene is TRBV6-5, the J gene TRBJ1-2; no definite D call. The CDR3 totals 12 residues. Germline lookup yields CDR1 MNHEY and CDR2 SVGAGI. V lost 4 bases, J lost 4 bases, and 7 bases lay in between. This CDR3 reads CASSSAAYGYTF. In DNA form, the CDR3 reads TGTGCCAGCAGTTCGGCCGCCTATGGCTACACCTTC.

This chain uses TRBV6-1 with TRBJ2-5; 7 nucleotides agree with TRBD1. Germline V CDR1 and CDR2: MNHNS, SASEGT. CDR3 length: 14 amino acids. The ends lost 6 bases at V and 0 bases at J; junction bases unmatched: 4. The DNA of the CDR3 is TGTGCCAGCAGGAAGGGACAGAACCAAGAGACCCAGTACTTC. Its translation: CASRKGQNQETQYF.

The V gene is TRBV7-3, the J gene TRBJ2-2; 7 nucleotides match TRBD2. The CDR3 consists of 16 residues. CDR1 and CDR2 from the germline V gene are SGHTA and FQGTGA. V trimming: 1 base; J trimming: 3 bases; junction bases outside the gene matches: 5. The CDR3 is CASSLRRGGDTGELFF. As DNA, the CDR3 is TGTGCCAGCAGCTTAAGGAGGGGAGGGGACACCGGGGAGCTGTTTTTT.